The 21 T cell receptor beta chains below all came from one sample that was sequenced in a study of cytomegalovirus exposure and HLA in healthy donors. PCR amplification relied on 60 Vbeta primers (plus 13 Jbeta primers). The assay was immunoSEQ multiplex PCR, and TCRdb's table has in-frame clones only and misses some. The sample shows approximately 170,000 clones, around 73% of them seen only once. The sequenced material came from PBMCs. The receptor set was obtained from a woman between 18 and 30 years old in good health and CMV-seropositive.

The rearrangement joins TRBV11-2 to TRBJ2-4; 16 bases map to TRBD2. Losses at the gene ends were 4 bases for V and 2 bases for J; bases not matched to a gene: 5. Germline-derived CDR1 and CDR2 are SGHAT and FQNNGV. This CDR3 comprises 18 residues. The CDR3 nucleotides are TGTGCCAGCAGCTCGGGACTAGCGGGGGGGATACCCAAAAACATTCAGTACTTC. Amino acids: CASSSGLAGGIPKNIQYF.

The chain combines TRBV18 with TRBJ1-4, with TRBD1 as a possible D gene (6 bases). The V gene lost 8 bases and the J gene lost 7 bases, with 17 bases spanning the gap. Per the germline V gene, CDR1 is KGHSH and CDR2 is LQKENI. The CDR3 is 14 residues long. CDR3 nucleotide sequence: TGTGCCAGCACTTTCAACAGGGTCGGTGAAAAACTGTTTTTT. This translates into CASTFNRVGEKLFF.

The chain combines TRBV9 with TRBJ1-2; 8 nucleotides match TRBD1. Germline V gene data show CDR1 as SGDLS and CDR2 as YYNGEE. V was clipped by 4 bases and J by 3 bases; unmatched bases: 8. This CDR3 comprises 15 residues. The CDR3 DNA is TGTGCCAGCAGCACTTCACAGGGGGACGACTATGGCTACACCTTC. This sequence encodes CASSTSQGDDYGYTF.

The V call is TRBV7-9, the J call TRBJ1-2; unclear D gene. Germline CDR1 and CDR2: SEHNR and FQNEAQ (reference sequence). V lost 2 bases and J lost 0, with 10 bases in between. The CDR3 sequence is 15 residues long. The CDR3 sequence: CASSLHTLANYGYTF. The DNA for the CDR3 is TGTGCCAGCAGCTTACATACACTAGCTAACTATGGCTACACCTTC.

This sequence joins TRBV4-2 and TRBJ2-3; 8 bases map to TRBD2. The J segment lost 2 bases and the V segment lost 3 bases, leaving 10 bases of the junction unmatched. CDR1 and CDR2 (germline): LGHNA, YNFKEQ. The CDR3 contains 17 residues. The CDR3 loop reads CASSQVELAGHTDTQYF. The CDR3 nucleotides are TGTGCCAGCAGCCAGGTAGAGCTAGCGGGTCACACAGATACGCAGTATTTT.

The chain employs TRBV19 and TRBJ1-1; the D is unclear. V was trimmed by 0 bases and J by 8 bases, leaving 13 bases between them. Germline-derived CDR1 and CDR2 are LNHDA and SQIVND (reference sequence). This CDR3 comprises 14 residues. The CDR3 loop reads CASSIDAGTAEAFF. Here the CDR3 DNA reads TGTGCCAGTAGTATAGACGCAGGAACCGCAGAAGCTTTCTTT.

V usage is TRBV4-3 and J usage is TRBJ1-2, with a weak D call TRBD1 (5 bases). Germline CDR1 is LGHNA and CDR2 is YSLEER. Trimming took off 1 base at V and 4 bases at J, with 10 bases between the two ends. The CDR3 runs to 14 residues. The CDR3 nucleotides are TGCGCCAGCAGCCAAGTAGGGGTATCCTATGGCTACACCTTC. Encoded protein: CASSQVGVSYGYTF.

This clone appeared a single time. The rearrangement uses TRBV4-2 and TRBJ1-5; 7 nucleotides agree with TRBD1. Germline V lookup: CDR1 LGHNA, CDR2 YNFKEQ. This CDR3 spans 16 amino acids. Losses at the gene ends were 6 bases for V and 2 bases for J; bases not matched to a gene: 10. CDR3 loop: CASRPGTAIGNQPQHF. The CDR3 DNA reads TGTGCCAGCAGGCCCGGGACAGCGATCGGCAATCAGCCCCAGCATTTT.

The CDR3 DNA reads as TGCGCCAGCAGCTTAACCGGGACAGGAAGCACAGATACGCAGTATTTT. Translated, it gives CASSLTGTGSTDTQYF. The V call is TRBV5-1, the J call TRBJ2-3, with 8 bases fitting TRBD1. J was trimmed by 0 bases and V by 2 bases; bases with no gene match: 5. Germline lookup yields CDR1 SGHRS and CDR2 YFSETQ. This CDR3 has 16 residues.

This rearrangement joins TRBV9 to TRBJ2-7, with TRBD1 as a possible D gene (5 bases). This CDR3 has 15 amino acids. Trimming took 4 bases from V and 7 from J, leaving 21 bases between them. Germline V gene data show CDR1 as SGDLS and CDR2 as YYNGEE. CDR3 DNA sequence: TGTGCCAGCAGCCTAGAGGCAGGGCTCTCTTGGGAGCAGTACTTC. It codes for CASSLEAGLSWEQYF. Drawing the rest from reference TRBV9 and TRBJ2-7, the complete variable domain is DSGVTQTPKHLITATGQRVTLRCSPRSGDLSVYWYQQSLDQGLQFLIQYYNGEERAKGNILERFSAQQFPDLHSELNLSSLELGDSALYFCASSLEAGLSWEQYFGPGTRLTVT.

Details on this clone: The junction does not match germline at one end; this may be a read error. The chain has TRBV7-9 and TRBJ1-2; D may be TRBD1 (5 bases). Germline lookup yields CDR1 SEHNR and CDR2 FQNEAQ (reference sequence). The CDR3 is 12 residues long. The CDR3 reads CSSSYGHEGYTF. The CDR3 bases are TGTTCCAGCAGCTACGGACATGAAGGCTACACCTTC.

The V gene is TRBV20-1, the J gene TRBJ1-4; no clear D. V lost 3 bases, J lost 4 bases, and 3 bases lay in between. Germline-derived CDR1 and CDR2 are DFQATT and SNEGSKA (reference sequence). This CDR3 has 11 residues. This CDR3 is CSASINEKLFF. The CDR3 coding sequence is TGCAGTGCTAGTATTAATGAAAAACTGTTTTTT.

The genes are TRBV5-8 and TRBJ2-7; a possible D gene is TRBD2 (5 bases). Trimming took off 4 bases at V and 2 bases at J, with 13 bases between the two ends. The CDR3 consists of 14 residues. CDR1 is SGHTS, CDR2 YDEGEE, per germline. The CDR3 DNA follows: TGTGCCAGCAGCCCCCGCGGGTCAACCTACGAGCAGTACTTC. Translated, it gives CASSPRGSTYEQYF.

The rearrangement joins TRBV4-1 to TRBJ1-4; D perhaps matches TRBD1 (6 bases). The germline gives CDR1 MGHRA, CDR2 YSYEKL. The CDR3 spans 14 residues. V lost 1 base to trimming and J lost 6 bases, with 9 bases between them. CDR3 nucleotides: TGCGCCAGCAGCCAAGGGACAGAAGATGAAAAACTGTTTTTT. Encoded protein: CASSQGTEDEKLFF.

This sequence joins TRBV27 and TRBJ2-1; the match to TRBD2 covers 10 bases. The CDR3 length is 14 residues. Germline V CDR1 and CDR2: MNHEY, SMNVEV (reference sequence). V lost 2 bases to trimming and J lost 7 bases; unmatched junction nucleotides: 2. The CDR3 here is CASSLSGGANEQFF. The CDR3 region has the DNA TGTGCCAGCAGTTTAAGCGGGGGGGCGAATGAGCAGTTCTTC.

The V and J genes are TRBV4-2 and TRBJ2-1, with D possibly TRBD1 on 6 matching bases. There are 13 residues in the CDR3. CDR1 and CDR2 (germline): LGHNA, YNFKEQ. V lost 2 bases to trimming and J lost 12 bases, with 14 bases between them. The CDR3 sequence is CASSQLQGLGQFF. In DNA form, the CDR3 reads TGTGCCAGCAGCCAATTACAGGGCTTAGGGCAGTTCTTC.

This clone has a handful of counts. V and J are TRBV6-5 and TRBJ1-4; 7 bases align to TRBD1. Looked up from germline, CDR1 is MNHEY and CDR2 is SVGAGI. V dropped 6 bases and J dropped 5; count of bases not matched to a gene: 9. This CDR3 contains 15 residues. CDR3 amino acids: CASSLQGWANEKLFF. DNA for the CDR3: TGTGCCAGCAGCCTACAGGGGTGGGCCAATGAAAAACTGTTTTTT.

The genes are TRBV30 and TRBJ2-7; D is perhaps TRBD1 (5 bases). This CDR3 comprises 13 residues. The germline V gene encodes CDR1 GTSNPN and CDR2 SVGIG (reference sequence). With 4 bases removed from V and 0 bases from J, the gap between germline ends came to 10 bases. CDR3 DNA sequence: TGTGCCTGGAATAGGGGAAGCTCCTACGAGCAGTACTTC. This gives the protein CAWNRGSSYEQYF.

This chain links TRBV9 with TRBJ2-3, with 8 bases lining up with TRBD1. V trimming: 0 bases; J trimming: 5 bases; junction bases outside the gene matches: 8. From germline, CDR1 is SGDLS and CDR2 YYNGEE. This CDR3 has 16 residues. CDR3 coding DNA: TGTGCCAGCAGCGTAGCACAGGGGGGTCTCAGAGATACGCAGTATTTT. This translates into CASSVAQGGLRDTQYF.

V and J are TRBV12-5 and TRBJ1-1; the D is unclear. V was trimmed by 0 bases and J by 7 bases, leaving 6 bases between them. The CDR3 has 12 residues. Germline V gives CDR1 LGHNT, CDR2 FRNRAP. The CDR3 coding sequence is TGTGCTAGTGGTTTGGTATCCGGTGAAGCTTTCTTT. Translated: CASGLVSGEAFF. The complete variable domain, with remaining parts taken from reference TRBV12-5 and TRBJ1-1, reads DARVTQTPRHKVTEMGQEVTMRCQPILGHNTVFWYRQTMMQGLELLAYFRNRAPLDDSGMPKDRFSAEMPDATLATLKIQPSEPRDSAVYFCASGLVSGEAFFGQGTRLTVV.

The chain uses TRBV18 and TRBJ1-4; 7 nucleotides match TRBD1. V lost 5 bases to trimming and J lost 0 bases; unmatched junction nucleotides: 3. Looked up from germline, CDR1 is KGHSH and CDR2 is LQKENI. This CDR3 is built from 15 residues. For the CDR3, the DNA is TGTGCCAGCTCATCACAGGGGCCAACTAATGAAAAACTGTTTTTT. Protein sequence: CASSSQGPTNEKLFF.